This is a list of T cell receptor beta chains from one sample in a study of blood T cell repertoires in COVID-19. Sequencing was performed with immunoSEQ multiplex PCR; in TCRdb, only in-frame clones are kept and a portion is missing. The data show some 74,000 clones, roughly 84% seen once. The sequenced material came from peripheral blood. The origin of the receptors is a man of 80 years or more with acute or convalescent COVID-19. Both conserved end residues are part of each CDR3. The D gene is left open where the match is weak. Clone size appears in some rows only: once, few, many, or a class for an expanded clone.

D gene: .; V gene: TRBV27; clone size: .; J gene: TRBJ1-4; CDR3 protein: CASSRGATNEKLFF; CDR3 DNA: TGTGCCAGCTCGCGGGGGGCAACTAATGAAAAACTGTTTTTT
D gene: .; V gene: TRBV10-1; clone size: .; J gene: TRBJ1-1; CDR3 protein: CASSDGLNMNTEAFF; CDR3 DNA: TGCGCCAGCAGTGATGGTCTCAACATGAACACTGAAGCTTTCTTT
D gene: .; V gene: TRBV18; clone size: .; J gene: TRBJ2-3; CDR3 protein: CASSPEALFTDTQYF; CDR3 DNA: TGTGCCAGCTCACCAGAAGCGTTGTTCACAGATACGCAGTATTTT
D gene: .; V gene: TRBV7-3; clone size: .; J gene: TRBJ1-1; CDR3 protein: CASSLQAVLNTEASF; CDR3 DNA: TGTGCCAGCAGCCTTCAGGCAGTCCTGAACACTGAAGCTTCCTTT
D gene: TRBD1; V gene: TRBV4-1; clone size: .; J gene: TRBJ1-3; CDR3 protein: CASSQGVRGPSGNTIYF; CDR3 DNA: TGCGCCAGCAGCCAAGGGGTCAGGGGGCCTTCTGGAAACACCATATATTTT
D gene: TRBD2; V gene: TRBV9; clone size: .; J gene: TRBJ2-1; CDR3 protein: CASSAGLVGSNEQFF; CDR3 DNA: TGTGCCAGCAGCGCCGGACTAGTGGGTTCCAATGAGCAGTTCTTC
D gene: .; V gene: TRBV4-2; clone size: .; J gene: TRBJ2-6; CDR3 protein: CASSQEVQAASGANVLTF; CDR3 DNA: TGTGCCAGCAGCCAAGAGGTACAGGCTGCCTCTGGGGCCAACGTCCTGACTTTC
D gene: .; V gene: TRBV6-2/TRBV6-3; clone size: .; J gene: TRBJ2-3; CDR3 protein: CASSYGRIPADTQYF; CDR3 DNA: TGTGCCAGCAGTTACGGGAGGATACCGGCAGATACGCAGTATTTT
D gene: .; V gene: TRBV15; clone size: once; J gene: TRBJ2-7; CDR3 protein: CATSRGRNYYEQYF; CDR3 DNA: TGTGCCACCAGCAGAGGCCGAAACTACTACGAGCAGTACTTC
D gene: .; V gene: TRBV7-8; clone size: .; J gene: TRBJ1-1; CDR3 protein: CASSLAQGGGSIGLEAFF; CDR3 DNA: TGTGCCAGCAGCTTAGCGCAGGGAGGAGGGTCCATCGGCCTTGAAGCTTTCTTT
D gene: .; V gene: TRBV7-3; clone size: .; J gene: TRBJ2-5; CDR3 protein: CASSLGGEIKTQYF; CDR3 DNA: TGTGCCAGCAGCTTAGGCGGGGAGATAAAGACCCAGTACTTC
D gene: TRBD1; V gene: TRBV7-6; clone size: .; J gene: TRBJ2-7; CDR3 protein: CASSLGEGDRGSYEQYF; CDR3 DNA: TGTGCCAGCAGCTTAGGGGAAGGGGACAGGGGGTCCTACGAGCAGTACTTC
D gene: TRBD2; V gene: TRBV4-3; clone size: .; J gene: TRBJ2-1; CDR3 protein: CASSVGTSGYNEQFF; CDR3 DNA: TGCGCCAGCAGTGTGGGGACTAGCGGTTACAATGAGCAGTTCTTC
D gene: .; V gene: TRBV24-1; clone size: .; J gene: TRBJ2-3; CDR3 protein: CATSDSDGQSDTQYF; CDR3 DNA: TGTGCCACCAGTGATTCTGATGGACAATCAGATACGCAGTATTTT
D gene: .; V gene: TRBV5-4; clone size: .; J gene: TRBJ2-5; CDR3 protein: CASSLEHSGEDQYF; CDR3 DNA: TGTGCCAGCAGCTTGGAGCACTCCGGGGAGGACCAGTACTTC
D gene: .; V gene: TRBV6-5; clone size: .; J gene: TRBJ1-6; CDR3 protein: CASSPRGARESPLHF; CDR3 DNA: TGTGCCAGCAGTCCCCGCGGGGCACGAGAATCACCCCTCCACTTT
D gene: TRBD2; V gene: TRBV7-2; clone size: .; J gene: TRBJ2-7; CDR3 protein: CASSTSGSHYEQYF; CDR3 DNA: TGTGCCAGCTCCACTAGCGGGAGCCACTACGAGCAGTACTTC
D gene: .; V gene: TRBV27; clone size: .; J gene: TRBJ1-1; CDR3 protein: CASSLVARGTEAFF; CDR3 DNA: TGTGCCAGCAGTTTAGTGGCGCGGGGCACTGAAGCTTTCTTT
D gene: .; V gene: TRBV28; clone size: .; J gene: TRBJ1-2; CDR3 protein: CASSSNPGQLNYGYTF; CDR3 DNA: TGTGCCAGCAGTTCGAATCCCGGACAGCTAAACTATGGCTACACCTTC
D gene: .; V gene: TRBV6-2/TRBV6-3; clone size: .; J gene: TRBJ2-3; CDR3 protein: CASSFFLGGNTQYF; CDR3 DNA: TGTGCCAGCAGTTTCTTCCTAGGGGGAAATACGCAGTATTTT
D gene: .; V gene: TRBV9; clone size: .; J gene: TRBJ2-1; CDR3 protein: CASSVLDRLGNEQFF; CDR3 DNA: TGTGCCAGCAGCGTACTGGACAGATTGGGCAATGAGCAGTTCTTC
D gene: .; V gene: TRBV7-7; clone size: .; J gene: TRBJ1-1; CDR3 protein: CASSSIPADRTMNTEAFF; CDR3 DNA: TGTGCTAGCAGCTCAATCCCTGCGGACAGAACCATGAACACTGAAGCTTTCTTT
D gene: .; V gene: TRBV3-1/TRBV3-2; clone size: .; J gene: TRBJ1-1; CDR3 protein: CASSQAGTEAFF; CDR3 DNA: TGTGCCAGCAGCCAAGCAGGGACTGAAGCTTTCTTT
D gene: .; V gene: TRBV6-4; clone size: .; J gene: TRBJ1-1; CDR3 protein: CASSNEQDTEAFF; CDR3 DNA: TGTGCCAGCAGTAATGAACAGGACACTGAAGCTTTCTTT
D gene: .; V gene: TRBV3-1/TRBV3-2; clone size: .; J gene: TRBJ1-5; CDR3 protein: CASSQDVGSNQPQHF; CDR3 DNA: TGTGCCAGCAGCCAAGATGTCGGTAGCAATCAGCCCCAGCATTTT
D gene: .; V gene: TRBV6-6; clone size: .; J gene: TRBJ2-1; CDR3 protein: CASSYSSGSGNEQFF; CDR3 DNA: TGTGCCAGCAGTTACTCATCAGGGAGCGGGAATGAGCAGTTCTTC
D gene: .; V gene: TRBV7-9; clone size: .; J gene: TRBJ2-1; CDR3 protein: CASSVGLRGNEQFF; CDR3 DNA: TGTGCCAGCAGCGTGGGACTCCGGGGCAATGAGCAGTTCTTC